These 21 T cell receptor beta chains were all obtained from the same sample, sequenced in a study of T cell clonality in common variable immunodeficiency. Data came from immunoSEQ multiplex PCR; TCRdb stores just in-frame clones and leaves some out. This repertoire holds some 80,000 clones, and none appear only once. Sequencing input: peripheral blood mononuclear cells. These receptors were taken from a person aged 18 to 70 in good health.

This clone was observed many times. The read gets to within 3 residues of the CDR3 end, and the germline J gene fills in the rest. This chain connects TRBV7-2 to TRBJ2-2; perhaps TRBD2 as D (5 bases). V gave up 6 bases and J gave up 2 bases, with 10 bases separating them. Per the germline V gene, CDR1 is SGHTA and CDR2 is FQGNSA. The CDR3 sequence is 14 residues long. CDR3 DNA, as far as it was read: TGTGCCAGCAGAGCAGGACTCAACACCGGGGAG. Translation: CASRAGLNTGE. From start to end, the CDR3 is CASRAGLNTGELFF.

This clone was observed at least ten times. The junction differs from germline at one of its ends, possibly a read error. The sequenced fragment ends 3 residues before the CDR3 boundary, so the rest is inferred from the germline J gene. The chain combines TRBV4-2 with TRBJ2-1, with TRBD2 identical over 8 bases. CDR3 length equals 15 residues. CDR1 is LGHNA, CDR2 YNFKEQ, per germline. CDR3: CASSQEGTSYNEQFF. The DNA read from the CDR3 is TGCGCCAGCAGCCAAGAGGGGACTAGCTACAATGAG.

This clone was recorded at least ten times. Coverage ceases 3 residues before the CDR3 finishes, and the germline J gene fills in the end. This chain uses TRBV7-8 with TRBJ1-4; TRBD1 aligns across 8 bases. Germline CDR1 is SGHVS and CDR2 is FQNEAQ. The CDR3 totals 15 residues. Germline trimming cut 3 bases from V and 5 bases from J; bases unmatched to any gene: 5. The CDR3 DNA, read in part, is TGTGCCAGCAGCTTTACAGGGGGGGGGAATGAAAAA. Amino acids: CASSFTGGGNEK. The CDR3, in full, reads CASSFTGGGNEKLFF.

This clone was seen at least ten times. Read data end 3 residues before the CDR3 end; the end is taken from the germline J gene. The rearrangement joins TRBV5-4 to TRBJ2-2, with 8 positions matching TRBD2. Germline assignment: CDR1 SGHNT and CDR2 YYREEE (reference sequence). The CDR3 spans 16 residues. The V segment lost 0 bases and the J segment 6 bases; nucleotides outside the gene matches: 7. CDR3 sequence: CASSLAGLGEAGELFF. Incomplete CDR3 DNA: TGTGCCAGCAGCTTGGCGGGACTAGGGGAGGCCGGGGAG.

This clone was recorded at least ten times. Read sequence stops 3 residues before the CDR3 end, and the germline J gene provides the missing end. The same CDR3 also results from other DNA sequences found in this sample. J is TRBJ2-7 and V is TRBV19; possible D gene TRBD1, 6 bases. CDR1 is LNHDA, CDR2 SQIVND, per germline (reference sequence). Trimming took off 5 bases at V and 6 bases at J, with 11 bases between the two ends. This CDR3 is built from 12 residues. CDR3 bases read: TGTGCCAGTAGTGCAGGGGCTGGCGAG. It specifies CASSAGAGE. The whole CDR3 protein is CASSAGAGEQYF. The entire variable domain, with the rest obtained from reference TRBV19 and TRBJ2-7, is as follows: DGGITQSPKYLFRKEGQNVTLSCEQNLNHDAMYWYRQDPGQGLRLIYYSQIVNDFQKGDIAEGYSVSREKKESFPLTVTSAQKNPTAFYLCASSAGAGEQYFGPGTRLTVT.

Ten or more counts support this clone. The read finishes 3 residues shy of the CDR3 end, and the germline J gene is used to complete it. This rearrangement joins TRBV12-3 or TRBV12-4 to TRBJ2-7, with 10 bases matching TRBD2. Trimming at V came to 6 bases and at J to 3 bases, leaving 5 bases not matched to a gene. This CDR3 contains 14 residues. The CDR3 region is CASSELAGVYEQYF. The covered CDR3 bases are TGTGCCAGCAGCGAGCTAGCGGGGGTCTACGAG.

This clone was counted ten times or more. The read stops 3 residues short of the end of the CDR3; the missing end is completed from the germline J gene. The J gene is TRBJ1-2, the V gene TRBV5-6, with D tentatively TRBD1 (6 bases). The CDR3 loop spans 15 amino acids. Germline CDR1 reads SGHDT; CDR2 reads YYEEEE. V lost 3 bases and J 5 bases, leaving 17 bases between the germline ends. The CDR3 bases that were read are TGTGCCAGCAGCTCCTACAGGGCCCCTCTATATGGC. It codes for CASSSYRAPLYG. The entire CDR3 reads CASSSYRAPLYGYTF.

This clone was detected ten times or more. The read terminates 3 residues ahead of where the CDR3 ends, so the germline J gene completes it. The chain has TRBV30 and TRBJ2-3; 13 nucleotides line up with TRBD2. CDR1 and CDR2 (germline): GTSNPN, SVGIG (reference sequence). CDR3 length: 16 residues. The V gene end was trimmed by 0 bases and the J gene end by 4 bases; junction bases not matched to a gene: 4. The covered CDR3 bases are TGTGCCTGGAGTGTCGGACTAGCGGGAGTCCCAGATACG. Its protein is CAWSVGLAGVPDT. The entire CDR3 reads CAWSVGLAGVPDTQYF.

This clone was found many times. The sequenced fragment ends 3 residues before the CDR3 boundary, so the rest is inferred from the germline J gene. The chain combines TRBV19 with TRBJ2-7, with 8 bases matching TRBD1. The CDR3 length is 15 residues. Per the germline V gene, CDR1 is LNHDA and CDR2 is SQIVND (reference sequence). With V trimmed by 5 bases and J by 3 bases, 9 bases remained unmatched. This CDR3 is CASSLSTGELYEQYF. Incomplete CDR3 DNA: TGTGCCAGTAGTCTTTCGACAGGGGAACTCTACGAG. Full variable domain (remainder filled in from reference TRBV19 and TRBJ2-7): DGGITQSPKYLFRKEGQNVTLSCEQNLNHDAMYWYRQDPGQGLRLIYYSQIVNDFQKGDIAEGYSVSREKKESFPLTVTSAQKNPTAFYLCASSLSTGELYEQYFGPGTRLTVT.

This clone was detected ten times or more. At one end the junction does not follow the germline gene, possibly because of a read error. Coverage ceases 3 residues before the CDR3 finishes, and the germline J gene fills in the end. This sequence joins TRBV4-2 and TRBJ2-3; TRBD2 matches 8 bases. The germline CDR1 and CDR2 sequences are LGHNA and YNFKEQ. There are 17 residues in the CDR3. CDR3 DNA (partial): TGCGCCAGCAGCCAAGCGGGGGATCGACACCCCACAGATACG. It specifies CASSQAGDRHPTDT. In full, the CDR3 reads CASSQAGDRHPTDTQYF.

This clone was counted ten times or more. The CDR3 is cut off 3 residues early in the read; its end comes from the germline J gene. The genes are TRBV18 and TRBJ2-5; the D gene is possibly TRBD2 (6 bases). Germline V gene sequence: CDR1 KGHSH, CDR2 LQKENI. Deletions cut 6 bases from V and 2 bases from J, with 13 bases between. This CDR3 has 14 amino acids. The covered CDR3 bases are TGTGCCAGCTCCCCATTACGGGGGCAAGAGACC. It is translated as CASSPLRGQET. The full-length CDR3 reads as CASSPLRGQETQYF.

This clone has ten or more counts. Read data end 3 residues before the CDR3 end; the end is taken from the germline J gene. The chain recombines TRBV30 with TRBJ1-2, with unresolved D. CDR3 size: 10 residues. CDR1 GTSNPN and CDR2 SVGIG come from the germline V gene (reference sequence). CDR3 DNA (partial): TGTGCCTGGAGGGCAGGCGAT. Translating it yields CAWRAGD. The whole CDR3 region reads CAWRAGDYTF.

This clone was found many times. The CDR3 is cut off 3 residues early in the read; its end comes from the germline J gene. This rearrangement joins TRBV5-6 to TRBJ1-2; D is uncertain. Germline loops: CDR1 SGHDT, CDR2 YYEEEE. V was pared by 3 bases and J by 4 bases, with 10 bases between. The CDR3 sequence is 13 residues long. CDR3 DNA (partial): TGTGCCAGCAGCTCCGATCGGGGCTATGGC. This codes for CASSSDRGYG. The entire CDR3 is CASSSDRGYGYTF.

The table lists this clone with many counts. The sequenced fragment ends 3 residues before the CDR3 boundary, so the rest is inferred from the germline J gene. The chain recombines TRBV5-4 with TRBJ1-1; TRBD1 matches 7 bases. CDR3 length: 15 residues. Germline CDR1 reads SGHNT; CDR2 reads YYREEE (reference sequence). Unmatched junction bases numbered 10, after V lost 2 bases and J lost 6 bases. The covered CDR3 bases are TGTGCCAGCAGCTTCGCCAAAACAGGGGTTTCTGAA. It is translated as CASSFAKTGVSE. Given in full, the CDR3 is CASSFAKTGVSEAFF.

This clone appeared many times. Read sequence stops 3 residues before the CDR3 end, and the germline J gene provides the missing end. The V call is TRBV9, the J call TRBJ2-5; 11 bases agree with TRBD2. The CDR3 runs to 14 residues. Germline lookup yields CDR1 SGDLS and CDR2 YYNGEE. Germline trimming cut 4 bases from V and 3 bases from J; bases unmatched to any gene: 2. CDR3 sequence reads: CASSPGLAEETQYF. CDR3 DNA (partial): TGTGCCAGCAGCCCGGGACTAGCGGAAGAGACC.

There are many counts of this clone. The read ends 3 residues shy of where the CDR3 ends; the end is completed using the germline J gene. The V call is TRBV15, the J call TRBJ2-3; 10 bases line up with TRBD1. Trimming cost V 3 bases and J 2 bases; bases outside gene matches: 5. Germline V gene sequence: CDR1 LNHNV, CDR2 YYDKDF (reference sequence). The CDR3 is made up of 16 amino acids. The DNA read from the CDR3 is TGTGCCACCAGCAGGGACGGGACAGGGGACACAGATACG. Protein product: CATSRDGTGDTDT. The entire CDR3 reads CATSRDGTGDTDTQYF.

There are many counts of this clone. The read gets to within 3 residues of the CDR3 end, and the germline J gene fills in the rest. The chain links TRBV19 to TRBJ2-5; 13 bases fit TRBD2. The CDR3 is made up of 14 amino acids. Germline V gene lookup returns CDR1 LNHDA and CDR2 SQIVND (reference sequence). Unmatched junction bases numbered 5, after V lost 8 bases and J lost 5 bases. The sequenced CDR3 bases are TGTGCCAGTGGACTAGCGGGAGCCAGGGAGACC. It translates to CASGLAGARET. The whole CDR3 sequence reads CASGLAGARETQYF.

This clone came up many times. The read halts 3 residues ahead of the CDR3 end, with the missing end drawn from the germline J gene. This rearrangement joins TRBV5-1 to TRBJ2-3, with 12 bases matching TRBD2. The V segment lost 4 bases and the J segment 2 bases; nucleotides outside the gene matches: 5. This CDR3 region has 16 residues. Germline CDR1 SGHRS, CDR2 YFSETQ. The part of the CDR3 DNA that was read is TGCGCCAGCAGCCCGCGGACTAGCGGGACCACAGATACG. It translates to CASSPRTSGTTDT. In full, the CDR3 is CASSPRTSGTTDTQYF.

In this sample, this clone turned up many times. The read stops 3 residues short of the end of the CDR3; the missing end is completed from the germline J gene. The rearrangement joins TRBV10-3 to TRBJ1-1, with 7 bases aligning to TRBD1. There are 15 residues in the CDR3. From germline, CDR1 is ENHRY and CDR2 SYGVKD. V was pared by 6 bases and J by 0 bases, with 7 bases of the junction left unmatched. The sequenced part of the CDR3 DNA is TGTGCCATCAGGGTGGGGGACAGCTTGAACACTGAA. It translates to CAIRVGDSLNTE. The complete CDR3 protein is CAIRVGDSLNTEAFF.

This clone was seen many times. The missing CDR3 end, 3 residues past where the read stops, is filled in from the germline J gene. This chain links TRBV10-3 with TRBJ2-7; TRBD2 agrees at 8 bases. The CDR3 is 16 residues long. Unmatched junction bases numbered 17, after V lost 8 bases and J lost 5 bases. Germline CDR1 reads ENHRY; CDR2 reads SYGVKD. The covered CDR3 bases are TGTGCCATCCTTAGCGGGACGCTAGCCGGACGCGACGAG. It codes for CAILSGTLAGRDE. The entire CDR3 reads CAILSGTLAGRDEQYF.

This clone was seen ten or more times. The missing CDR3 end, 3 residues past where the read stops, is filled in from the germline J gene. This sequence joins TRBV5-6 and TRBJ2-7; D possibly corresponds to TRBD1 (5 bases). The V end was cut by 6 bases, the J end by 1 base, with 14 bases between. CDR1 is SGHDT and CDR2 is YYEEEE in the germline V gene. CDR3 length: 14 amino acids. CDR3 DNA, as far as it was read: TGTGCCAGCAACCGAAAGGGGCCTTCCTACGAG. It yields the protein CASNRKGPSYE. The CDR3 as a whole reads CASNRKGPSYEQYF.